Below, one TCR beta chain is given with its context. Its antigen is still unknown. No per-base quality is available; no much larger clone lies one base away. This entry is derived from a study of blood T cell repertoires in COVID-19 (dated by TCRdb to the early 2020s). With respect to the entire study: Collaborator samples came from the United States, Italy and Spain and covered acute and convalescent phases of COVID-19. The prospective study material was composed of cDNA or gDNA derived from T cells, B-cell-depleted T cells, or PBMCs. Subjects who had been exposed to COVID-19, were actively infected with it, or had recovered from it provided the deeply sampled blood TCRbeta repertoires that made up the dataset. The sample metadata nearly always contained a de-identified subject ID, COVID-19 status, age in years and sex. A freely available public database, intended as a resource for researchers studying the immune response to SARS-CoV-2, is where the repertoires were released. Samples came from the ongoing ImmuneRACE study (first 160 participants) plus 1,254 subjects from 6 global collaborators. Where available, HLA class I and class II types were obtained from metadata supplied by the sample provider rather than from assay-based typing.

Collaborating institutions collected whole blood in K2EDTA tubes following their own protocols. For TCRbeta analysis, collaborator samples were shipped as frozen whole blood, as isolated PBMCs, or as DNA extracted from either sample type. The study at large found these results: The amount of clinical and demographic metadata varied by source and participant and was provided uncurated.

TCRbeta CDR3 regions were amplified from genomic DNA by means of the immunoSEQ Assay, a bias-controlled multiplex PCR. As for the authors' bioinformatics: The number of nucleated cells in each sample was estimated by amplification of reference gene primers within the assay. To quantify the absolute abundance of each unique TCRbeta CDR3 rearrangement, sequence reads were collapsed and filtered. For each sample, productive Simpson clonality was calculated as the square root of Simpson's diversity index across productive rearrangements. The source is immuneACCESS, and TCRdb retained only in-frame sequences with V and J called. Part of the clones is not carried over; for the studies checked, unresolved V genes explain less than half of this, and the remainder is unexplained. That table is the source of V, J and clone size, and D and trimming were worked out from the DNA. This sample gives around 380,000 clones in total; around 84% of them show up just once. The ten largest clones add up to approximately 1% of the sample.

The CDR3 spans 17 residues, from the cysteine through the phenylalanine. Left in the record is the CDR3 DNA by itself, 51 bases read in frame from the first base. Here V drops 1 base and J drops 13 bases, and the junction holds 14 bases not matched to any gene. Sequences SGHNT (CDR1) and YYREEE (CDR2) are obtained from the germline V gene (reference sequence). Specimen: peripheral blood. This chain is built from TRBV5-4 and TRBJ2-3; 14 bases in between match TRBD2. The source is a human donor with acute or convalescent COVID-19. The donor label of this sample is uncertain. The encoded CDR3 is CASSLWAGRLAGGGEYF. The DNA sequence is as follows: TGTGCCAGCAGCTTGTGGGCCGGGAGACTAGCGGGAGGGGGTGAGTATTTT. Reference TRBV5-4 and TRBJ2-3 genes cover what lies past the CDR3, so the full variable domain is ETGVTQSPTHLIKTRGQQVTLRCSSQSGHNTVSWYQQALGQGPQFIFQYYREEENGRGNFPPRFSGLQFPNYSSELNVNALELDDSALYLCASSLWAGRLAGGGEYFGPGTRLTVL.